One and the same sample provided the 24 T cell receptor beta chains below, sequenced in a study of shared clonotypes between healthy human individuals. The assay was immunoSEQ multiplex PCR, and TCRdb's table has in-frame clones only and misses some. This table has about 1.5 million clones, approximately 98% appearing once. Sequenced sample: naive CD4+ T cells sorted from blood. Subset noted: CD45RA+ positively selected. Receptors originate from a man younger than 45 in good health.

V gene TRBV18 combines with J gene TRBJ2-5, with 7 bases aligning to TRBD2. Germline CDR1 reads KGHSH; CDR2 reads LQKENI. J gave up 3 bases and V 3 bases, and 4 bases lay outside the gene matches. CDR3 length equals 14 residues. CDR3 nucleotides: TGTGCCAGCTCACCCCTGGGGGGGGAAGAGACCCAGTACTTC. Protein sequence: CASSPLGGEETQYF.

This clone showed up just once. The rearrangement links TRBV7-3 to TRBJ2-5, with D perhaps assigned TRBD1 or TRBD2 (5 bases each). From germline, CDR1 is SGHTA and CDR2 FQGTGA. Trimming shortened V by 1 base and J by 4 bases, and 13 bases separated the two germline ends. This CDR3 comprises 15 residues. Written as DNA, the CDR3 is TGTGCCAGCAGCTTAATTGGGGGAGCTGGAGAGACCCAGTACTTC. This gives the protein CASSLIGGAGETQYF.

The rearrangement joins TRBV28 to TRBJ2-1, with 11 bases that match TRBD2. V shed 5 bases and J 5 bases; nucleotides not matched to a gene: 11. Germline V CDR1 and CDR2: MDHEN, SYDVKM. The CDR3 is 17 amino acids. This chain's CDR3 is CASSQILTSGSNNEQFF. As DNA, the CDR3 is TGTGCCAGCAGTCAAATCCTCACTAGCGGGAGCAACAATGAGCAGTTCTTC.

This rearrangement joins TRBV10-3 to TRBJ2-1; D call uncertain. Per germline, CDR1 ENHRY and CDR2 SYGVKD. The CDR3 contains 12 residues. V dropped 2 bases and J dropped 7 bases, with 6 bases sitting between them. CDR3 protein: CAISEGVNEQFF. The CDR3 DNA reads as TGTGCCATCAGTGAGGGTGTTAATGAGCAGTTCTTC.

This chain links TRBV2 with TRBJ2-1; the match to TRBD2 covers 7 bases. This CDR3 is built from 16 residues. With 5 bases clipped from V and 0 bases from J, the junction kept 7 bases outside the gene matches. Germline V gene sequence: CDR1 SNHLY, CDR2 FYNNEI. This CDR3 is CASSTGVAGSYNEQFF. Written as DNA, the CDR3 is TGTGCCAGCAGTACCGGGGTAGCGGGCTCCTACAATGAGCAGTTCTTC.

V gene TRBV5-1 combines with J gene TRBJ1-1, with D possibly being TRBD1 (6 bases). V shed 6 bases and J shed 0 bases, with 12 bases lying between them. In germline, CDR1 is SGHRS, CDR2 YFSETQ. CDR3 length equals 14 residues. The CDR3 bases are TGCGCCAGCACCCAGGGGTCGATGAACACTGAAGCTTTCTTT. It encodes CASTQGSMNTEAFF. Together with reference TRBV5-1 and TRBJ1-1, the CDR3 gives the full variable domain: KAGVTQTPRYLIKTRGQQVTLSCSPISGHRSVSWYQQTPGQGLQFLFEYFSETQRNKGNFPGRFSGRQFSNSRSEMNVSTLELGDSALYLCASTQGSMNTEAFFGQGTRLTVV.

The rearrangement uses TRBV7-9 and TRBJ1-2; TRBD1 matches at 9 bases. The CDR3 is 16 amino acids. With V trimmed by 2 bases and J by 6 bases, 10 bases remained unmatched. Germline CDR1 SEHNR, CDR2 FQNEAQ (reference sequence). CDR3 nucleotide sequence: TGTGCCAGCAGCTTACCAACCGGGACAGGGATCCATGGCTACACCTTC. Its protein is CASSLPTGTGIHGYTF.

This chain connects TRBV10-3 to TRBJ2-7, with D perhaps TRBD2 (5 bases). Trimming took off 4 bases at V and 6 bases at J, with 10 bases between the two ends. CDR1 is ENHRY and CDR2 is SYGVKD in the germline V gene. There are 12 residues in the CDR3. CDR3 residues: CAISVSSSEQYF. CDR3 DNA: TGTGCCATCAGTGTCTCTAGCTCCGAGCAGTACTTC.

CDR3 residues: CASRRDRGAYEQYF. The CDR3 nucleotides read TGCGCCAGCAGAAGGGACAGGGGGGCCTACGAGCAGTACTTC. The chain recombines TRBV5-1 with TRBJ2-7; 11 bases are shared with TRBD1. The CDR3 contains 14 residues. Germline CDR1 is SGHRS and CDR2 is YFSETQ. Germline trimming cut 5 bases from V and 2 bases from J; bases unmatched to any gene: 3.

The V gene is TRBV6-1, the J gene TRBJ2-1, with 8 bases identical to TRBD2. This CDR3 has 15 residues. Losses at the gene ends were 6 bases for V and 3 bases for J; bases not matched to a gene: 7. CDR1 and CDR2 from the germline V gene are MNHNS and SASEGT. The CDR3 loop is CASRPGGVFYNEQFF. The CDR3, as DNA: TGTGCCAGCAGACCCGGGGGGGTGTTCTACAATGAGCAGTTCTTC.

This clone was detected only once. The J gene is TRBJ2-7, the V gene TRBV28; perhaps TRBD1 as D (6 bases). The germline gives CDR1 MDHEN, CDR2 SYDVKM. The V end lost 7 bases, the J end lost 0 bases, and 10 bases lay between the germline ends. This CDR3 is 13 amino acids long. Written as DNA, the CDR3 is TGTGCCAGCAAGGGGGTTACCTCCTACGAGCAGTACTTC. Its translation is CASKGVTSYEQYF.

This rearrangement joins TRBV28 to TRBJ1-2, with TRBD1 as a possible D gene (5 bases). The CDR3 is 15 amino acids. Between the trimmed V and J ends, which lost 4 bases and 4 bases, there was a span of 16 bases. From germline, CDR1 is MDHEN and CDR2 SYDVKM. Here the CDR3 DNA reads TGTGCCAGCAGTTCCCCTCCTCAGGGCCCCTATGGCTACACCTTC. It encodes CASSSPPQGPYGYTF.

V and J are TRBV5-1 and TRBJ2-7, with D possibly being TRBD1 (5 bases). V lost 8 bases, J lost 1 base, and 16 bases lay in between. Germline V gene sequence: CDR1 SGHRS, CDR2 YFSETQ. The CDR3 runs 14 residues. CDR3 protein: CASADRDPSYEQYF. The CDR3, as DNA: TGCGCCAGTGCTGACAGAGATCCTTCCTACGAGCAGTACTTC.

As to this clone: Other DNA sequences in this sample translate to the same CDR3. The chain recombines TRBV2 with TRBJ2-7; D gene uncertain. V lost 5 bases and J 1 base, leaving 6 bases between the germline ends. Germline values: CDR1 SNHLY, CDR2 FYNNEI. The CDR3 has 12 amino acids. This chain's CDR3 is CASSPSSYEQYF. The DNA for the CDR3 is TGTGCCAGCAGTCCAAGTTCCTACGAGCAGTACTTC.

On this clone: The same CDR3 also results from other DNA sequences found in this sample. The V gene is TRBV10-3, the J gene TRBJ1-5; no clear D gene. Trimming removed 3 bases from V and 2 bases from J, with 2 bases in between. The germline CDR1 and CDR2 sequences are ENHRY and SYGVKD. This CDR3 has 12 amino acids. This chain's CDR3 is CAISEGNQPQHF. For the CDR3, the DNA is TGTGCCATCAGTGAAGGCAATCAGCCCCAGCATTTT.

On this clone: Other DNA sequences in the same sample also yield this CDR3. The chain combines TRBV6-5 with TRBJ1-2; 8 bases agree with TRBD1. CDR1 MNHEY and CDR2 SVGAGI come from the germline V gene. V shed 5 bases and J 4 bases; nucleotides not matched to a gene: 6. This CDR3 has 14 residues. This CDR3 reads CASSPDRGGYGYTF. The CDR3 coding sequence is TGTGCCAGCAGTCCCGACAGGGGAGGCTATGGCTACACCTTC.

The chain has TRBV5-4 and TRBJ1-2; tentative D call: TRBD1 (6 bases). V lost 3 bases, J lost 10 bases, and 22 bases lay in between. CDR3 length: 15 residues. From germline, CDR1 is SGHNT and CDR2 YYREEE (reference sequence). The CDR3 sequence is CASSYPGEINIDYTF. CDR3 DNA sequence: TGTGCCAGCAGCTACCCAGGGGAGATCAATATCGACTACACCTTC.

This sequence joins TRBV4-1 and TRBJ2-2; TRBD1 is a possible D gene (6 bases). This CDR3 contains 17 residues. Trimming stripped 4 bases from V and 0 bases from J, with 15 bases between. Germline assignment: CDR1 MGHRA and CDR2 YSYEKL. This chain's CDR3 is CASSPNSDRSNTGELFF. The CDR3 region has the DNA TGCGCCAGCAGCCCCAATTCGGACAGATCGAACACCGGGGAGCTGTTTTTT.

This sequence joins TRBV25-1 and TRBJ1-2; the D gene is possibly TRBD1 (6 bases). V was clipped by 2 bases and J by 4 bases, with 14 bases between them. Germline lookup yields CDR1 MGHDK and CDR2 SYGVNS. The CDR3 covers 15 residues. Here the CDR3 DNA reads TGTGCCAGCAGTGAAGACAGGTCTGGCTCCTATGGCTACACCTTC. Amino acids: CASSEDRSGSYGYTF.

The chain uses TRBV5-1 and TRBJ2-7; perhaps TRBD2 as D (6 bases). Germline loops: CDR1 SGHRS, CDR2 YFSETQ. V was trimmed by 3 bases and J by 4 bases, leaving 17 bases between them. CDR3 length: 15 residues. The CDR3 here is CASSSSGVAIYEQYF. DNA of the CDR3: TGCGCCAGCAGCTCGTCGGGGGTTGCCATTTACGAGCAGTACTTC.

J is TRBJ2-7 and V is TRBV19; 7 bases are shared with TRBD1. The CDR3 covers 15 residues. Germline trimming cut 4 bases from V and 4 bases from J; bases unmatched to any gene: 10. Germline V gives CDR1 LNHDA, CDR2 SQIVND (reference sequence). CDR3 nucleotides: TGTGCCAGTAGTAGGAACCCGGGACAGAGATACGAGCAGTACTTC. It is translated as CASSRNPGQRYEQYF.

The chain employs TRBV5-4 and TRBJ2-1; 10 nucleotides match TRBD2. In germline, CDR1 is SGHNT, CDR2 YYREEE (reference sequence). The V gene end was trimmed by 4 bases and the J gene end by 5 bases; junction bases not matched to a gene: 6. The CDR3 is 15 residues long. CDR3 in DNA: TGTGCCAGCAGCACACCGGGACTAGCGAACAATGAGCAGTTCTTC. Translating it yields CASSTPGLANNEQFF.

This chain joins TRBV5-1 and TRBJ1-2; no firm D call. Germline V gene sequence: CDR1 SGHRS, CDR2 YFSETQ. The V gene lost 0 bases and the J gene lost 8 bases, with 14 bases spanning the gap. CDR3 length: 14 residues. The CDR3 reads CASSLDTGIGGYTF. CDR3 nucleotide sequence: TGCGCCAGCAGCTTGGATACGGGGATAGGGGGCTACACCTTC.

The J gene is TRBJ1-1, the V gene TRBV11-1, with D perhaps matching TRBD1 (6 bases). Trimming shortened V by 5 bases and J by 0 bases, and 19 bases separated the two germline ends. Germline V gives CDR1 SGHAT, CDR2 FQDESV (reference sequence). There are 17 residues in the CDR3. For the CDR3, the DNA is TGTGCCAGCAGCCTTACTCCCCAACAGGGTCTGAACACTGAAGCTTTCTTT. It specifies CASSLTPQQGLNTEAFF.